The 22 T cell receptor beta chains below all came from one sample that was sequenced in a study of T cell changes during pregnancy in multiple sclerosis. Assay used: immunoSEQ multiplex PCR; TCRdb lists only in-frame clones, some missing. Among 70,000 to 85,000 clones, about 91% were seen once, and the ten largest hold over 1.3%. Sequences were derived from peripheral blood, sampled before pregnancy. These receptors all stem from a female donor with multiple sclerosis, enrolled in a pregnancy study.

V usage is TRBV4-2 and J usage is TRBJ1-1; TRBD1 matches at 7 bases. V lost 1 base and J lost 5; bases outside the gene matches: 13. Germline V CDR1 and CDR2: LGHNA, YNFKEQ. CDR3 length equals 17 residues. The CDR3 is CASSQAQGGRGGTEAFF. In DNA form, the CDR3 reads TGTGCCAGCAGCCAAGCCCAGGGGGGCAGGGGAGGAACTGAAGCTTTCTTT.

The chain has TRBV6-1 and TRBJ1-5; 8 bases align to TRBD1. CDR1 is MNHNS and CDR2 is SASEGT in the germline V gene. Trimming removed 6 bases from V and 4 bases from J; junction bases left unmatched: 2. The CDR3 is 13 residues long. CDR3 loop: CASRDRGNQPQHF. The CDR3 nucleotides are TGTGCCAGCAGAGACAGGGGTAATCAGCCCCAGCATTTT.

This sequence joins TRBV7-8 and TRBJ2-4; TRBD2 matches 9 bases. Trimming at V came to 1 base and at J to 9 bases, leaving 7 bases not matched to a gene. In germline, CDR1 is SGHVS, CDR2 FQNEAQ. This CDR3 is built from 15 residues. The DNA for the CDR3 is TGTGCCAGCAGCTTAGATGGGGGCGGGGGGGGCATTCAGTACTTC. Amino acid sequence: CASSLDGGGGGIQYF.

The rearrangement joins TRBV19 to TRBJ2-7; 7 nucleotides align to TRBD1. Germline-derived CDR1 and CDR2 are LNHDA and SQIVND (reference sequence). V shed 3 bases and J 2 bases; nucleotides not matched to a gene: 4. This CDR3 spans 14 amino acids. CDR3 bases: TGTGCCAGTAGTATCAGGGGGATCACCTACGAGCAGTACTTC. Translation gives CASSIRGITYEQYF. The whole variable domain, remainder taken from reference TRBV19 and TRBJ2-7, is DGGITQSPKYLFRKEGQNVTLSCEQNLNHDAMYWYRQDPGQGLRLIYYSQIVNDFQKGDIAEGYSVSREKKESFPLTVTSAQKNPTAFYLCASSIRGITYEQYFGPGTRLTVT.

The genes are TRBV19 and TRBJ1-2, with D uncertain. CDR3 size: 12 residues. The V gene lost 11 bases and the J gene lost 8 bases, with 18 bases spanning the gap. Germline CDR1 LNHDA, CDR2 SQIVND (reference sequence). CDR3 nucleotides: TGTGCCGGGAGTTACGGGCGGGGAGGCTACACCTTC. As protein: CAGSYGRGGYTF.

This clone has just a few counts. The chain has TRBV7-8 and TRBJ1-6; no firm D call. With 2 bases removed from V and 12 bases from J, the gap between germline ends came to 11 bases. CDR1 and CDR2 from the germline V gene are SGHVS and FQNEAQ. The CDR3 runs 13 residues. As DNA, the CDR3 is TGTGCCAGCAGCTTATGGGCCGAAAGACCCCTCCACTTT. Its protein product is CASSLWAERPLHF.

The rearrangement uses TRBV5-6 and TRBJ1-5; 7 bases match TRBD1. The length of the CDR3 is 15 residues. The J segment lost 3 bases and the V segment lost 1 base, leaving 4 bases of the junction unmatched. CDR1 and CDR2 from the germline V gene are SGHDT and YYEEEE. The CDR3 reads CASSLLQGSNQPQHF. In nucleotides, the CDR3 is TGTGCCAGCAGCTTGTTACAGGGGTCCAATCAGCCCCAGCATTTT.

The chain joins TRBV2 to TRBJ2-7; tentatively, D is TRBD2 (6 bases). The CDR3 consists of 15 residues. Per germline, CDR1 SNHLY and CDR2 FYNNEI. Trimming left V 6 bases short and J 6 bases short, with 21 bases between. The CDR3 nucleotides read TGTGCCAGCAGCCGGGAGCTGGGGGAATTGAGCGAGCAGTACTTC. Encoded protein: CASSRELGELSEQYF.

The V gene is TRBV7-2, the J gene TRBJ2-2; 8 bases are a match to TRBD2. J was trimmed by 3 bases and V by 6 bases; bases with no gene match: 6. The CDR3 runs 15 residues. CDR1 is SGHTA and CDR2 is FQGNSA in the germline V gene. This chain's CDR3 is CASRAGTSHTGELFF. In DNA, the CDR3 is TGTGCCAGCAGGGCCGGGACTAGTCACACCGGGGAGCTGTTTTTT.

V usage is TRBV5-1 and J usage is TRBJ2-2, with 7 bases lining up with TRBD2. In germline, CDR1 is SGHRS, CDR2 YFSETQ. The J segment lost 5 bases and the V segment lost 3 bases, leaving 16 bases of the junction unmatched. This CDR3 is 18 amino acids long. Written as DNA, the CDR3 is TGCGCCAGCAGCTGGGGCCTTATGAGTCGGGGGGATACCGGGGAGCTGTTTTTT. This codes for CASSWGLMSRGDTGELFF. Using reference TRBV5-1 and TRBJ2-2 for the parts outside the CDR3, the full variable domain is KAGVTQTPRYLIKTRGQQVTLSCSPISGHRSVSWYQQTPGQGLQFLFEYFSETQRNKGNFPGRFSGRQFSNSRSEMNVSTLELGDSALYLCASSWGLMSRGDTGELFFGEGSRLTVL.

The chain links TRBV6-1 to TRBJ2-3, with a possible D match to TRBD2 (5 bases). V gave up 6 bases and J gave up 2 bases, with 9 bases separating them. This CDR3 has 13 amino acids. CDR1 MNHNS and CDR2 SASEGT come from the germline V gene. CDR3 bases: TGTGCCAGCAGGAGGGCCGTCACAGATACGCAGTATTTT. The encoded protein is CASRRAVTDTQYF.

This chain joins TRBV29-1 and TRBJ2-1, with D perhaps TRBD1 (5 bases). Germline CDR1 and CDR2: SQVTM and ANQGSEA. The CDR3 covers 14 residues. Trimming removed 1 base from V and 8 bases from J, with 15 bases in between. DNA for the CDR3: TGCAGCGTTGAAGGACAGACCTTCATGGATGAGCAGTTCTTC. This codes for CSVEGQTFMDEQFF.

This chain joins TRBV15 and TRBJ1-5, with D possibly TRBD1 on 6 matching bases. Germline lookup yields CDR1 LNHNV and CDR2 YYDKDF (reference sequence). V was cut by 8 bases and J by 3 bases, with 20 bases left in between. The CDR3 extends over 16 amino acids. The chain's CDR3 is CATDEISGANNQPQHF. DNA for the CDR3: TGTGCCACCGACGAAATATCAGGGGCGAACAATCAGCCCCAGCATTTT.

V gene TRBV9 combines with J gene TRBJ2-7, with D perhaps matching TRBD2 (5 bases). The CDR3 is made up of 13 amino acids. The V gene's germline CDR1 is SGDLS and CDR2 YYNGEE. Trimming took 3 bases from V and 7 from J, leaving 14 bases between them. CDR3: CASSAPDSWEQYF. For the CDR3, the DNA is TGTGCCAGCAGCGCCCCGGACTCCTGGGAGCAGTACTTC. Using reference TRBV9 and TRBJ2-7 for the parts outside the CDR3, the full variable domain is DSGVTQTPKHLITATGQRVTLRCSPRSGDLSVYWYQQSLDQGLQFLIQYYNGEERAKGNILERFSAQQFPDLHSELNLSSLELGDSALYFCASSAPDSWEQYFGPGTRLTVT.

CDR3 region: CASRETGNYGYTF. The CDR3 DNA follows: TGTGCCAGCAGAGAAACAGGGAACTATGGCTACACCTTC. The chain links TRBV2 to TRBJ1-2, with D possibly matching TRBD1 (6 bases). The CDR3 covers 13 residues. Germline CDR1 is SNHLY and CDR2 is FYNNEI. Deletions cut 6 bases from V and 2 bases from J, with 10 bases between.

The chain has TRBV19 and TRBJ1-1; D gene uncertain. The CDR3 totals 13 residues. Germline CDR1 LNHDA, CDR2 SQIVND (reference sequence). V gave up 6 bases and J gave up 0 bases, with 8 bases separating them. The CDR3 sequence: CASSDTMNTEAFF. CDR3 bases: TGTGCCAGTAGCGACACAATGAACACTGAAGCTTTCTTT.

The chain links TRBV27 to TRBJ2-3; D may be TRBD2 (6 bases). The V end lost 5 bases, the J end lost 6 bases, and 21 bases lay between the germline ends. Germline V gives CDR1 MNHEY, CDR2 SMNVEV (reference sequence). CDR3 length: 16 residues. The CDR3 DNA follows: TGTGCCAGCAGTGGAATTTTAGCGGCGACTGTGGATACGCAGTATTTT. It yields the protein CASSGILAATVDTQYF.

J is TRBJ2-7 and V is TRBV14, with D possibly TRBD1 on 5 matching bases. Between the trimmed V and J ends, which lost 1 base and 2 bases, there was a span of 9 bases. This CDR3 has 14 residues. CDR1 and CDR2 (germline): SGHDN, FVKESK. The CDR3 DNA is TGTGCCAGCAGCCAAGTAGGGGTAGCCTACGAGCAGTACTTC. Residues: CASSQVGVAYEQYF.

V is TRBV19 and J is TRBJ2-5, with D hard to call. Germline V gives CDR1 LNHDA, CDR2 SQIVND (reference sequence). Between the trimmed V and J ends, which lost 5 bases and 5 bases, there was a span of 15 bases. The CDR3 runs to 14 residues. CDR3 nucleotide sequence: TGTGCCAGTAGTGCCCCGTGGCAGGCGGAGACCCAGTACTTC. The encoded protein is CASSAPWQAETQYF.

V is TRBV6-5 and J is TRBJ2-7; 10 bases match TRBD1. The CDR3 runs to 14 residues. The trim removed 6 bases at V and 5 bases at J, leaving 7 bases unmatched. Germline CDR1 is MNHEY and CDR2 is SVGAGI. CDR3: CASSLPGTGDEQYF. CDR3 bases: TGTGCCAGCAGCCTCCCGGGGACAGGGGACGAGCAGTACTTC.

The chain links TRBV15 to TRBJ1-3; D might be TRBD1 (5 bases). The V gene lost 6 bases and the J gene lost 3 bases, with 24 bases spanning the gap. CDR3 length: 18 residues. Germline V gene lookup returns CDR1 LNHNV and CDR2 YYDKDF (reference sequence). Here the CDR3 reads CATRPMGGGGGGGNTIYF. As DNA, the CDR3 is TGTGCCACCAGACCGATGGGGGGGGGAGGCGGCGGTGGAAACACCATATATTTT.

The J gene is TRBJ1-2, the V gene TRBV10-3, with a weak D call TRBD1 (5 bases). This CDR3 contains 13 residues. The V gene lost 4 bases and the J gene lost 3 bases, with 9 bases spanning the gap. Per germline, CDR1 ENHRY and CDR2 SYGVKD. DNA for the CDR3: TGTGCCATCAGTGGAACAGGAGACTATGGCTACACCTTC. Encoded protein: CAISGTGDYGYTF.